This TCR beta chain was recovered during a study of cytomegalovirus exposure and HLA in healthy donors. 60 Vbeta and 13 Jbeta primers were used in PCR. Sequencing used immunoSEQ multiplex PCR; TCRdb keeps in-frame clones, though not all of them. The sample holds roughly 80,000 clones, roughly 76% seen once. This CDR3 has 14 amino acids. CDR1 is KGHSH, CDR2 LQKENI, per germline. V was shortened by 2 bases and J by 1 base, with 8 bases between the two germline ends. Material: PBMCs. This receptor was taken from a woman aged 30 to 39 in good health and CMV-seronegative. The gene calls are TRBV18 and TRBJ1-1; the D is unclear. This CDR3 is CASSPATQNTEAFF. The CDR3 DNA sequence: TGTGCCAGCTCACCAGCGACACAGAACACTGAAGCTTTCTTT.